This T cell receptor beta chain derives from a study of lymphopenia after photon versus proton radiotherapy. Study results and caveats: Relative stability marked proton patients; photon patients lost diversity and naive cells.

Generated by immunoSEQ multiplex PCR, the TCRdb table keeps only in-frame clones and is missing some. The table lists approximately 65,000 clones, under 95% of them singletons. Trimming removed 2 bases from V and 0 bases from J, with 11 bases in between. Per the germline V gene, CDR1 is GTSNPN and CDR2 is SVGIG (reference sequence). The CDR3 runs to 15 residues. Turning to this clone: The antigen is not known.

Sample: peripheral blood, taken from a patient treated with photon-based radiotherapy. This rearrangement joins TRBV30 to TRBJ2-1; D is ambiguous. This receptor was taken from a woman in her sixties or seventies with pancreatic cancer. The CDR3 DNA reads as TGTGCCTGGAGTCCCGGCACCAGCTCCTACAATGAGCAGTTCTTC. Protein product: CAWSPGTSSYNEQFF.